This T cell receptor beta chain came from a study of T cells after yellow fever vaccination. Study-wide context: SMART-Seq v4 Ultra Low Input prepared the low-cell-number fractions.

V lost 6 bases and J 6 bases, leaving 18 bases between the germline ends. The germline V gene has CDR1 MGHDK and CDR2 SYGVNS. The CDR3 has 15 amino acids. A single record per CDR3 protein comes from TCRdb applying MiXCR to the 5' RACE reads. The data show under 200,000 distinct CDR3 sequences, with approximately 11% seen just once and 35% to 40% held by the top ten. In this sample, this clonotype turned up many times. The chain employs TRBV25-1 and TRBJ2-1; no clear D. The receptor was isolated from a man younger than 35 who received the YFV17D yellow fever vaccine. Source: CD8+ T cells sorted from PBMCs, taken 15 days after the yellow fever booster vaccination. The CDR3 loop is CASRTECTICNEQFF. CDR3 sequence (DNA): TGTGCCAGCAGGACGGAGTGTACAATTTGCAATGAGCAGTTCTTC. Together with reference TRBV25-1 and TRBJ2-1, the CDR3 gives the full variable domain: EADIYQTPRYLVIGTGKKITLECSQTMGHDKMYWYQQDPGMELHLIHYSYGVNSTEKGDLSSESTVSRIRTEHFPLTLESARPSHTSQYLCASRTECTICNEQFFGPGTRLTVL.